A selection of T cell receptor beta chains follows, all from one sample in a study of PD-1 blockade in mismatch repair-deficient tumors. The method was immunoSEQ multiplex PCR; TCRdb's version includes in-frame clones alone and lacks a portion of them. The sample comprises 70,000 to 95,000 clones, roughly 80% of which are singletons, and roughly 5.5% rests with the top ten. Sample: peripheral blood, taken 44 weeks after starting pembrolizumab. The receptors come from an adult with mismatch repair-deficient cancer. The CDR3 runs from the conserved cysteine through the conserved F or W. Each record gives: clone size, V gene, D gene, J gene, CDR3 DNA, CDR3 protein. D genes are given only for firm matches. Clone size appears in some rows only: once, few, many, or a class for an expanded clone.

abundance: NA; v_gene: TRBV4-1; d_gene: NA; j_gene: TRBJ2-7; CDR3nt: TGCGCCAGCAGCCAAGCGGGGCTAGGGGGGTACGAGCAGTACTTC; CDR3aa: CASSQAGLGGYEQYF
abundance: NA; v_gene: TRBV27; d_gene: NA; j_gene: TRBJ2-7; CDR3nt: TGTGCCAGCTGGCCCGGGGGAAAGAGGGTCTACGAGCAGTACTTC; CDR3aa: CASWPGGKRVYEQYF
abundance: NA; v_gene: TRBV5-4; d_gene: TRBD2; j_gene: TRBJ2-7; CDR3nt: TGTGCCAGCAGCCCGCCTAGCGGGGGCTACGAGCAGTACTTC; CDR3aa: CASSPPSGGYEQYF
abundance: NA; v_gene: TRBV5-1; d_gene: NA; j_gene: TRBJ2-2; CDR3nt: TGCGCCAGCTCACTTTTGGGGGACACCGGGGAGCTGTTTTTT; CDR3aa: CASSLLGDTGELFF
abundance: few; v_gene: TRBV7-9; d_gene: NA; j_gene: TRBJ2-2; CDR3nt: TGTGCCAGCAGCCTGATAAGGAGGGAGCTGTTTTTT; CDR3aa: CASSLIRRELFF
abundance: NA; v_gene: TRBV27; d_gene: NA; j_gene: TRBJ2-7; CDR3nt: TGTGCCAGCAGAGACTTCTCAAATTCCTACGAGCAGTACTTC; CDR3aa: CASRDFSNSYEQYF
abundance: NA; v_gene: TRBV6-1; d_gene: NA; j_gene: TRBJ1-5; CDR3nt: TGTGCCAGCAGTGTGAGTCGGAGGCAGGGCTATAGCAATCAGCCCCAGCATTTT; CDR3aa: CASSVSRRQGYSNQPQHF
abundance: few; v_gene: TRBV14; d_gene: TRBD2; j_gene: TRBJ2-1; CDR3nt: TGTGCCAGCAGCCCGCGGGGGGGGACCTACAATGAGCAGTTCTTC; CDR3aa: CASSPRGGTYNEQFF
abundance: NA; v_gene: TRBV6-5; d_gene: NA; j_gene: TRBJ2-5; CDR3nt: TGTGCCAGCAGTTACGGGGAATATCAGACAGAGACCCAGTACTTC; CDR3aa: CASSYGEYQTETQYF
abundance: NA; v_gene: TRBV5-6; d_gene: NA; j_gene: TRBJ1-1; CDR3nt: TGTGCCAGCAGCTCGCGTCCGGGCATCAACACTGAAGCTTTCTTT; CDR3aa: CASSSRPGINTEAFF
abundance: few; v_gene: TRBV19; d_gene: NA; j_gene: TRBJ2-1; CDR3nt: TGTGCCAGTAGTACCTTTAGTCCGATTAGCTCCTACAATGAGCAGTTCTTC; CDR3aa: CASSTFSPISSYNEQFF
abundance: NA; v_gene: TRBV11-3; d_gene: NA; j_gene: TRBJ2-1; CDR3nt: TGTGCCAGCAGTTCAGGGTTTGGAACCTACAATGAGCAGTTCTTC; CDR3aa: CASSSGFGTYNEQFF
abundance: NA; v_gene: TRBV10-3; d_gene: TRBD2; j_gene: TRBJ2-5; CDR3nt: TGTGCCATCAGTCCCCTCGGGGAGCGGGAGCGGGAGACCCAGTACTTC; CDR3aa: CAISPLGERERETQYF
abundance: NA; v_gene: TRBV7-2; d_gene: NA; j_gene: TRBJ1-3; CDR3nt: TGTGCCAGCAGCTTATCCTGGGGAAACACCATATATTTT; CDR3aa: CASSLSWGNTIYF
abundance: NA; v_gene: TRBV5-1; d_gene: NA; j_gene: TRBJ1-4; CDR3nt: TGCGCCAGCAGCTGGCAGGGTGAAAAACTGTTTTTT; CDR3aa: CASSWQGEKLFF
abundance: NA; v_gene: TRBV7-9; d_gene: TRBD1; j_gene: TRBJ1-3; CDR3nt: TGTGCCAGCAGCCAATGGACAGGCGGAAACACCATATATTTT; CDR3aa: CASSQWTGGNTIYF
abundance: NA; v_gene: TRBV5-1; d_gene: TRBD1; j_gene: TRBJ1-3; CDR3nt: TGCGCCAGCAGCATAGATACAGGGGCTGGAAACACCATATATTTT; CDR3aa: CASSIDTGAGNTIYF
abundance: NA; v_gene: TRBV7-3; d_gene: TRBD1; j_gene: TRBJ1-2; CDR3nt: TGTGCCAGCAGCTTAAATTCAGGGGGAAACTATGGCTACACCTTC; CDR3aa: CASSLNSGGNYGYTF
abundance: NA; v_gene: TRBV27; d_gene: TRBD1; j_gene: TRBJ1-2; CDR3nt: TGTGCCAGCCAGCGACAGGGGGATCCTAACTATGGCTACACCTTC; CDR3aa: CASQRQGDPNYGYTF
abundance: NA; v_gene: TRBV30; d_gene: TRBD2; j_gene: TRBJ2-2; CDR3nt: TGTGCCTGGATATCTAGCGGGAAACGTGATACCGGGGAGCTGTTTTTT; CDR3aa: CAWISSGKRDTGELFF
abundance: NA; v_gene: TRBV6-6; d_gene: NA; j_gene: TRBJ2-3; CDR3nt: TGTGCCACCACAAAGGACACAGATACGCAGTATTTT; CDR3aa: CATTKDTDTQYF
abundance: NA; v_gene: TRBV7-7; d_gene: NA; j_gene: TRBJ2-1; CDR3nt: TGTGCTAGCAGCTTAGATCGGGAGCCCTACAATGAGCAGTTCTTC; CDR3aa: CASSLDREPYNEQFF
abundance: NA; v_gene: TRBV5-1; d_gene: NA; j_gene: TRBJ2-1; CDR3nt: TGCGCCAGCAGCTTGGCCCCTGATGAGCAGTTCTTC; CDR3aa: CASSLAPDEQFF
abundance: NA; v_gene: TRBV27; d_gene: NA; j_gene: TRBJ1-5; CDR3nt: TGTGCCAGCAGTTTTGGGGCCTATAGCAATCAGCCCCAGCATTTT; CDR3aa: CASSFGAYSNQPQHF